This T cell receptor beta chain was recorded in a study of chemoradiotherapy in HPV16-positive cancers. Study-level background: Candidate HPV-specific clones and shared TCR motifs came from a couple of HPV16-positive patients. Regarding the study as a whole: During treatment, candidate HPV-specific clones and E7-related motifs expanded in tumor. The functional HPV-specific definition rests on just a couple of HPV16-positive patients.

On this clone itself: What it recognizes is unknown.

With 7 bases removed from V and 1 base from J, the gap between germline ends came to 11 bases. The CDR3 sequence is 13 residues long. Germline values: CDR1 SEHNR, CDR2 FQNEAQ (reference sequence). Some clones are missing from TCRdb's copy, which holds only in-frame ones; the method was immunoSEQ multiplex PCR. The sample carries some 12,000 clones, roughly nine tenths recorded once. The sequences come from blood, collected from a patient who underwent chemoradiotherapy. J is TRBJ2-7 and V is TRBV7-9; a possible D gene is TRBD1 (6 bases). The receptor was isolated from a human donor with HPV-associated anogenital cancer. The CDR3 protein is CASKVDSSYEQYF. DNA of the CDR3: TGTGCCAGCAAAGTGGACAGTTCCTACGAGCAGTACTTC. The variable domain in full, with the rest retrieved from reference TRBV7-9 and TRBJ2-7, is DTGVSQNPRHKITKRGQNVTFRCDPISEHNRLYWYRQTLGQGPEFLTYFQNEAQLEKSRLLSDRFSAERPKGSFSTLEIQRTEQGDSAMYLCASKVDSSYEQYFGPGTRLTVT.